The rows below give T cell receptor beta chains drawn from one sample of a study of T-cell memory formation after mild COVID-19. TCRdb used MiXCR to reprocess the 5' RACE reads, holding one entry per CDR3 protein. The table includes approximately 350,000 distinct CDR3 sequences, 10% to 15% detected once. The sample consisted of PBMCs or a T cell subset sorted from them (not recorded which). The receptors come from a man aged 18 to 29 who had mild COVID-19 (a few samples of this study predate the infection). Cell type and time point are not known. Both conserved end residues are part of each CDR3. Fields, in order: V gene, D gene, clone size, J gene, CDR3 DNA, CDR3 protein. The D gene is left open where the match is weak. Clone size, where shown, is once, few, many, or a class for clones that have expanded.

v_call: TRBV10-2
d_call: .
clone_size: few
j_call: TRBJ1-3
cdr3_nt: TGCGCCAGCCAAGCACATTCTGGAAACACCATATATTTT
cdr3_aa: CASQAHSGNTIYF

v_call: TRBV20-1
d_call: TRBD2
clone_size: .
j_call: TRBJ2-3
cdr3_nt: TGCAGTGCTACCGAAGGGACTAGCGTTGCAGATACGCAGTATTTT
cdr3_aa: CSATEGTSVADTQYF

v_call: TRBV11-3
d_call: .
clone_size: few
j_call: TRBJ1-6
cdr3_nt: TGTGCCAGCAGCTTAGCCCCGGATTCACCCCTCCACTTT
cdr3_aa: CASSLAPDSPLHF

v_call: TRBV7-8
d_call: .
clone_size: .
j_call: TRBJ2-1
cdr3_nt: TGTGCCAGCAGCTCAGTGAGACAGGGAGGGTACAATGAGCAGTTCTTC
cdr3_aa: CASSSVRQGGYNEQFF

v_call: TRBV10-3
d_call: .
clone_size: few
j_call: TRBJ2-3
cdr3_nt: TGTGCCATCAGTGGTTCAACCACTAGCACAGATACGCAGTATTTT
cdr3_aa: CAISGSTTSTDTQYF

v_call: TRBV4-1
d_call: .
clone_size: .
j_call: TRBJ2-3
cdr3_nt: TGCGCCAGCAGCCAAGATAGAGGGGCGCTGACAGATACGCAGTATTTT
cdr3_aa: CASSQDRGALTDTQYF

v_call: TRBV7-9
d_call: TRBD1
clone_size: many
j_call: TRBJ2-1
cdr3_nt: TGTGCCAGCAGCTTCGACAGGGCCAATGAGCAGTTCTTC
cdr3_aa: CASSFDRANEQFF

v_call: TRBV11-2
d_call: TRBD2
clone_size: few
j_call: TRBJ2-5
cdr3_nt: TGTGCCAGCAGCGAGTACGGGACTAGGAGAGAGACCCAGTACTTC
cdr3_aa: CASSEYGTRRETQYF

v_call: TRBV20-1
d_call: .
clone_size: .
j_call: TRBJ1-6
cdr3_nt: TGCAGTGCTAGAGAAGCTGGGGTGGATAATTCACCCCTCCACTTT
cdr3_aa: CSAREAGVDNSPLHF

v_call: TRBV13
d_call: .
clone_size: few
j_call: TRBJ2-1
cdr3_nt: TGTGCCAGCAGTGTGGAGACCAATGAGCAGTTCTTC
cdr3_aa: CASSVETNEQFF

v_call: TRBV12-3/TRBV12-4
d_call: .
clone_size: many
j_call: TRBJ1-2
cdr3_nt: TGTGCCAGCAGTTTGGACAGATATGGCTACACCTTC
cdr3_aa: CASSLDRYGYTF

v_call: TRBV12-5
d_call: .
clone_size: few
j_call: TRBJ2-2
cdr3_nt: TGTGCTAGTGGCCGTTACACCGGGGAGCTGTTTTTT
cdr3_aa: CASGRYTGELFF

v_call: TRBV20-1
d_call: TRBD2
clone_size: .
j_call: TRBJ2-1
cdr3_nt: TGCAGTGCTTGGACTAGCGGGGGGACCCAAAATGAGCAGTTCTTC
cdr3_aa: CSAWTSGGTQNEQFF

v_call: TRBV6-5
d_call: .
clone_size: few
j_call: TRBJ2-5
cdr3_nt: TGTGCCAGCAGTTACCAGGGGTCGGGGGAGACCCAGTACTTC
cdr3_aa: CASSYQGSGETQYF

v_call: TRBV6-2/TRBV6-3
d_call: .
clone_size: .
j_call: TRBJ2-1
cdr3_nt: TGTGCCAGCAGCCAGACAATCTACAATGAGCAGTTCTTC
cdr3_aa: CASSQTIYNEQFF

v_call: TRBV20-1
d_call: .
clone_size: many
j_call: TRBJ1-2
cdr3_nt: TGCAGTGCTAAGGGGGGAGCTAACTATGGCTACACCTTC
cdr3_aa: CSAKGGANYGYTF

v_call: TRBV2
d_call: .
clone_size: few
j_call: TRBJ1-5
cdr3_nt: TGTGCCAGCGGTGTTCAGGGGTCGGCGCAGCCCCAGCATTTT
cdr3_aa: CASGVQGSAQPQHF

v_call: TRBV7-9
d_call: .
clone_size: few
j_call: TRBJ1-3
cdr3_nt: TGTGCCAGCAGCTTTCCGAGGGGACGGGGAAACACCATATATTTT
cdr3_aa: CASSFPRGRGNTIYF

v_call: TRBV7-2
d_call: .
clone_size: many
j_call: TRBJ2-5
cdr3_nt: TGTGCCAGCAGCTTAGGGGGTTTGGAGACCCAGTACTTC
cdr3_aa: CASSLGGLETQYF

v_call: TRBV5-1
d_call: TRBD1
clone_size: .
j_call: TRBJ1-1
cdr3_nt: TGCGCCAGCAGCTCCGACCCAGGGGGCACTGAAGCTTTCTTT
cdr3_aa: CASSSDPGGTEAFF

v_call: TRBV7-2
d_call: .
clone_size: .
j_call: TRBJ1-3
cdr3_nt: TGTGCCAGCAGCTTAGTGGCCAGGGAATATGGAAACACCATATATTTT
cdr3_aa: CASSLVAREYGNTIYF

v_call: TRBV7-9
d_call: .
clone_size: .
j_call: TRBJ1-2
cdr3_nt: TGTGCCAGCAGCTTAGGGACAGTTGGCTATGGCTACACCTTC
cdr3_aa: CASSLGTVGYGYTF

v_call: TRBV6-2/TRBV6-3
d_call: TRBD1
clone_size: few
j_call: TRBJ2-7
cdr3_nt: TGTGCCAGCAGGGGCCGGACAGGGGCGTACGAGCAGTACTTC
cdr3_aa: CASRGRTGAYEQYF

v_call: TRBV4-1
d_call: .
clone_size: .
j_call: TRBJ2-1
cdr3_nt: TGCGCCAGCAGCCAAGATAGGGTTGGTTACAATGAGCAGTTCTTC
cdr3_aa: CASSQDRVGYNEQFF

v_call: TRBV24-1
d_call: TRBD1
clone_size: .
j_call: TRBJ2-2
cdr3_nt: TGTGCCACCAGTGACCCGGGACAGGGGGAGGTCGGGGAGCTGTTTTTT
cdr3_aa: CATSDPGQGEVGELFF

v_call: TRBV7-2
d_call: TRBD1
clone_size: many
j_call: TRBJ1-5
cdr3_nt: TGTGCCAGCAGCCACCCACAGGGGGCTCATCAGCCCCAGCATTTT
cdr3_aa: CASSHPQGAHQPQHF

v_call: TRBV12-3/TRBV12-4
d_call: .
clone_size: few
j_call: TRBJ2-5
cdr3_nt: TGTGCCAGCAGTTTGTGGGCCCCGGAGGAGACCCAGTACTTC
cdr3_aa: CASSLWAPEETQYF

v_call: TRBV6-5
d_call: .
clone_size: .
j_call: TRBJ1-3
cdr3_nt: TGTGCCAGCAGTAGACTTCGGGGCTCTGGAAACACCATATATTTT
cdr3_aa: CASSRLRGSGNTIYF

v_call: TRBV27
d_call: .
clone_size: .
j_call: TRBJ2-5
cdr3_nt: TGTGCCAGCACCTCCGCAGCCGGGCTCAAGGGCCAAGAGACCCAGTACTTC
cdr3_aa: CASTSAAGLKGQETQYF

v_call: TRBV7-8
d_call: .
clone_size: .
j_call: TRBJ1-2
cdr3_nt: TGTGCCAGCAGCGATTACAGGGATGGCTACACCTTC
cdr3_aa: CASSDYRDGYTF

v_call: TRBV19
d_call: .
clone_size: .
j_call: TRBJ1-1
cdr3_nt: TGTGCCAGTAGTATTTGGGGACATGAAGCTTTCTTT
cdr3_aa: CASSIWGHEAFF

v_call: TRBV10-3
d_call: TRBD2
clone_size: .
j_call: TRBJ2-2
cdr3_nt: TGTGCCACCAGGGGGACTAGCGCGAGTAATACGAACACCGGGGAGCTGTTTTTT
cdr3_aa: CATRGTSASNTNTGELFF

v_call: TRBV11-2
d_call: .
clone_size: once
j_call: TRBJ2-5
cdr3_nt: TGTGCCAGCAAGACACAGGGCTTAGGGGAGACCCAGTACTTC
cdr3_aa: CASKTQGLGETQYF

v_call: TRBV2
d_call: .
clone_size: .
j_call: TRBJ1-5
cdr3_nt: TGTGCCAGCACCCCGGACACTCATCAGCCCCAGCATTTT
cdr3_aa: CASTPDTHQPQHF

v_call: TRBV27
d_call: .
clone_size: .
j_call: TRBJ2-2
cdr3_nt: TGTGCCAGCAGTTTCCCTGTCACCGGGGAGCTGTTTTTT
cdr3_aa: CASSFPVTGELFF

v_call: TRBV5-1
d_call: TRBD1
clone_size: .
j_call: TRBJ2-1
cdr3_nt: TGCGCCAGCAGCGAAGGGGGCTGGGGGCACAATGAGCAGTTCTTC
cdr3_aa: CASSEGGWGHNEQFF

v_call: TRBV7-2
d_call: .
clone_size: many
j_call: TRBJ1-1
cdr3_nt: TGTGCCAGCAGCCGGGGGCTTGAAGCTTTCTTT
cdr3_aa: CASSRGLEAFF

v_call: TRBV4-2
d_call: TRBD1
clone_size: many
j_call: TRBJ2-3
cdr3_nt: TGTGCCAGCAGCAAAGACAGGGAAGCGACAGATACGCAGTATTTT
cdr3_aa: CASSKDREATDTQYF

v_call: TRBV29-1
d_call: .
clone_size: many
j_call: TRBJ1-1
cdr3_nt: TGCAGCGTCGTCCCCGGGGGCAACACTGAAGCTTTCTTT
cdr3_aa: CSVVPGGNTEAFF

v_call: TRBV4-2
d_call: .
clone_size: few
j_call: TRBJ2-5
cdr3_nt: TGTGCCAGCAGCCAACTCAGGGATGAGACCCAGTACTTC
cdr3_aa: CASSQLRDETQYF

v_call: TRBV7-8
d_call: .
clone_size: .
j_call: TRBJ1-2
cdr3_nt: TGTGCCAGCACCCCGGGGGTCGGCAGCCTCATCTATGGCTACACCTTC
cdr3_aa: CASTPGVGSLIYGYTF

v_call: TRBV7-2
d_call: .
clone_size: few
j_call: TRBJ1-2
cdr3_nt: TGTGCCAGCAGCTTAGCGCCGGGACAATATGGCTACACCTTC
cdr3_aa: CASSLAPGQYGYTF

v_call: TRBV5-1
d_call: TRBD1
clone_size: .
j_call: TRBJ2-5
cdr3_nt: TGCGCCAGCAGCCACGGGACAGGGGGCCAAGAGACCCAGTACTTC
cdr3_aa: CASSHGTGGQETQYF

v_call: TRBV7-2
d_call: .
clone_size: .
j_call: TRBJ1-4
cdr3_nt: TGTGCCAGCAGCTCGGGACATAATGGAAAACTGTTTTTT
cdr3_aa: CASSSGHNGKLFF

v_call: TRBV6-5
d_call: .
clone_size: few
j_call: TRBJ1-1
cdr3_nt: TGTGCCAGCAGTTACTCGAGACGCACTGAAGCTTTCTTT
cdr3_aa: CASSYSRRTEAFF